This TCR beta chain was captured by sequencing in a study of T-cell reconstitution after alpha-beta-depleted transplantation in children. This clonotype was detected only a few times. Unique molecular identifiers were incorporated when the TCRbeta library was constructed. One entry per CDR3 protein results from TCRdb running MiXCR on the PCR reads. The sample lists roughly 350,000 distinct CDR3 sequences, 10% occurring once. This sequence was found in a human donor who donated a stem cell graft to a child with acute lymphoblastic leukemia. Sample: PBMCs from the stem cell graft donor, taken from the stem cell graft.

In DNA, the CDR3 is TGCGCCAGCAGCCAAGGCCCAGCGGCCAAAACCGGGGAGCTGTTTTTT. Residues: CASSQGPAAKTGELFF. The chain has TRBV4-3 and TRBJ2-2; tentatively, D is TRBD2 (5 bases). The CDR3 is made up of 16 amino acids. Germline assignment: CDR1 LGHNA and CDR2 YSLEER. V lost 1 base to trimming and J lost 5 bases, with 14 bases between them.